The clone carrying this T cell receptor (beta chain) appeared many times. Its antigen is as yet unknown. This CDR3 spans 16 amino acids. The germline V gene has CDR1 LGHNA and CDR2 YNFKEQ. Trimming stripped 1 base from V and 5 bases from J, with 14 bases between. This entry is derived from a study of identical twins. Study-wide results and caveats: Conclusions were drawn cross-sectionally by statistical analysis, without following the same donors.

Via MiXCR, TCRdb re-called the 5' RACE reads, giving one row per CDR3 protein. This sample has some 210,000 distinct CDR3 sequences, with 15% to 20% found just once. A further study also used this sample, focusing on T cells expressing NK-cell markers. That paper adds: A handful of donors showed these clonotypes also leading the CD3+CD56-NKG2C+ fraction. Clones of NKG2C+ T cells that had expanded were of unclear HCMV specificity.

Source material: CD8+ T cells sorted from blood. This rearrangement joins TRBV4-2 to TRBJ2-2, with D perhaps matching TRBD1 or TRBD2 (5 bases each). This clonotype originated in a woman younger than 30 in good health. Here the CDR3 reads CASSQGGTIVTGELFF. CDR3 nucleotides: TGTGCCAGCAGCCAAGGAGGGACGATCGTAACCGGGGAGCTGTTTTTT.